This T cell receptor (beta chain) stems from a study of cytomegalovirus exposure and HLA in healthy donors. This clone was detected a few times. This CDR3 is 13 amino acids long. Germline V gene sequence: CDR1 SGHDN, CDR2 FVKESK. The ends were cut back, 5 bases at V and 7 bases at J, with 12 bases in the middle. This PCR relied on a set of 60 Vbeta primers and 13 Jbeta primers. Profiling relied on immunoSEQ multiplex PCR, and the TCRdb table lists in-frame clones only, not all of them. The data hold approximately 120,000 clones, with just under 75% observed a single time. Sequencing input: PBMCs. The chain joins TRBV14 to TRBJ2-1, with D possibly matching TRBD1 (6 bases). The sequence derives from a man in his 60s in good health and CMV-seropositive. CDR3 residues: CASSYRVWNEQFF. In DNA form, the CDR3 reads TGTGCCAGCAGCTACAGGGTATGGAATGAGCAGTTCTTC.